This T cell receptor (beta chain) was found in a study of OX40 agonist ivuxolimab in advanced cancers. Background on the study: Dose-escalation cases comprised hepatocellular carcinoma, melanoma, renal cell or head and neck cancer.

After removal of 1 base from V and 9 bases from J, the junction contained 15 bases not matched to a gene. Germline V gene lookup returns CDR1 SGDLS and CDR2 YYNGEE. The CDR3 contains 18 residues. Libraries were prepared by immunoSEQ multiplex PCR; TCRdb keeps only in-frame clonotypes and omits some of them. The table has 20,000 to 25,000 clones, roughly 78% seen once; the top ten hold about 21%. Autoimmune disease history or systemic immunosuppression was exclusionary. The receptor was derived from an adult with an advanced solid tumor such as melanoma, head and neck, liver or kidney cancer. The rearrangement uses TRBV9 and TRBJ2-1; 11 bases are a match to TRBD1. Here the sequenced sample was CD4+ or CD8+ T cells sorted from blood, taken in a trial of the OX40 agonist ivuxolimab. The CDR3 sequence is CASSVTNSGQGVRGEQFF. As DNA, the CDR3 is TGTGCCAGCAGCGTAACAAACTCGGGACAGGGGGTGCGTGGTGAGCAGTTCTTC.